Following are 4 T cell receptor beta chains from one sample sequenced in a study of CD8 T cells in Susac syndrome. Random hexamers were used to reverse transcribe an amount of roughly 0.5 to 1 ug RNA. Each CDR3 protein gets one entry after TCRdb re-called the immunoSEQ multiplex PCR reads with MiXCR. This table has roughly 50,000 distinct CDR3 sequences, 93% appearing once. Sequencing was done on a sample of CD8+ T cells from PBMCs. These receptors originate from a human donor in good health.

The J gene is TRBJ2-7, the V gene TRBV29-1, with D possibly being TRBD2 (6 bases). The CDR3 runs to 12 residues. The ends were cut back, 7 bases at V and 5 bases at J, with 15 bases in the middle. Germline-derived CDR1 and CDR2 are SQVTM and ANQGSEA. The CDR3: CSAGGRFHEQYF. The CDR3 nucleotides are TGCAGCGCCGGAGGGAGATTCCACGAGCAGTACTTC.

The CDR3 spells CASSPQGLVLYEQYF. The CDR3 coding sequence is TGTGCCAGCAGCCCACAGGGACTAGTCCTCTACGAGCAGTACTTC. The V gene is TRBV3-1, the J gene TRBJ2-7, with TRBD2 matching over 8 bases. This CDR3 is 15 amino acids long. V shed 4 bases, J shed 3 bases, and the junction held 8 bases outside the gene matches. From germline, CDR1 is LGHDT and CDR2 YNNKEL (reference sequence).

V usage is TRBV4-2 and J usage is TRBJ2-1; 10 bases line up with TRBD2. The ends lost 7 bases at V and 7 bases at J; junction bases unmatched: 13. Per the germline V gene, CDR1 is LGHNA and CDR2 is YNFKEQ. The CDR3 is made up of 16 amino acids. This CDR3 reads CASTQQEREGVNEQFF. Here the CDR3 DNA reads TGTGCCAGCACCCAGCAGGAGCGGGAGGGCGTTAATGAGCAGTTCTTC.

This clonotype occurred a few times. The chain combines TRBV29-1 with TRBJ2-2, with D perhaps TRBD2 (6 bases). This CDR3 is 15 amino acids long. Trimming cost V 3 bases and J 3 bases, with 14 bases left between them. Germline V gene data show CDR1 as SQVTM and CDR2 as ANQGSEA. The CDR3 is CSVETGRSYTGELFF. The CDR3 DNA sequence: TGCAGCGTTGAGACTGGGAGGTCGTACACCGGGGAGCTGTTTTTT.